The 27 T cell receptor beta chains reported below all come from one sample, sequenced in a study of blood T cell repertoires in COVID-19. Sequenced by immunoSEQ multiplex PCR; TCRdb stores in-frame clones only, minus some. Here the sample spans 150,000 to 200,000 clones, less than 90% being singletons. The sequenced sample consisted of peripheral blood. The source is a woman in her seventies with COVID-19, enrolled during active disease.

The rearrangement joins TRBV7-2 to TRBJ1-2, with TRBD1 matching 11 bases. CDR1 and CDR2 from the germline V gene are SGHTA and FQGNSA. The CDR3 is 14 amino acids. The J segment lost 2 bases and the V segment lost 5 bases, leaving 1 base of the junction unmatched. CDR3 sequence reads: CASSGQGANYGYTF. For the CDR3, the DNA is TGTGCCAGCAGCGGACAGGGGGCGAACTATGGCTACACCTTC.

This sequence joins TRBV24-1 and TRBJ2-3; 8 bases are a match to TRBD2. V was pared by 7 bases and J by 1 base, with 3 bases of the junction left unmatched. This CDR3 comprises 14 residues. Germline CDR1 reads KGHDR; CDR2 reads SFDVKD. The CDR3 reads CATRKTSGTDTQYF. The CDR3 DNA follows: TGTGCCACCAGGAAGACTAGCGGCACAGATACGCAGTATTTT.

This sequence joins TRBV10-2 and TRBJ2-7, with D tentatively TRBD1 (7 bases). Trimming removed 8 bases from V and 5 bases from J, with 10 bases in between. The germline V gene encodes CDR1 WSHSY and CDR2 SAAADI. The length of the CDR3 is 11 residues. CDR3 sequence reads: CASGGGNEQYF. In DNA form, the CDR3 reads TGCGCCAGCGGAGGGGGCAACGAGCAGTACTTC.

Here the CDR3 reads CASSLGLAITGELFF. The DNA of the CDR3 is TGTGCCAGCAGCCTGGGGCTAGCGATCACCGGGGAGCTGTTTTTT. The chain is built from TRBV7-2 and TRBJ2-2, with D tentatively TRBD2 (6 bases). Germline V gene lookup returns CDR1 SGHTA and CDR2 FQGNSA. The CDR3 is made up of 15 amino acids. The V end lost 5 bases, the J end lost 4 bases, and 14 bases lay between the germline ends.

V usage is TRBV28 and J usage is TRBJ2-5; 10 bases align to TRBD1. The V segment lost 3 bases and the J segment 4 bases; nucleotides outside the gene matches: 5. The CDR3 sequence is 15 residues long. CDR1 is MDHEN, CDR2 SYDVKM, per germline. The chain's CDR3 is CASSFRGQGRETQYF. The CDR3 nucleotides are TGTGCCAGCAGTTTCAGGGGACAGGGGCGAGAGACCCAGTACTTC. Full variable domain (remainder filled in from reference TRBV28 and TRBJ2-5): DVKVTQSSRYLVKRTGEKVFLECVQDMDHENMFWYRQDPGLGLRLIYFSYDVKMKEKGDIPEGYSVSREKKERFSLILESASTNQTSMYLCASSFRGQGRETQYFGPGTRLLVL.

The sample holds one count of this clone. The chain carries TRBV5-6 and TRBJ2-1; D ambiguous. The germline V gene encodes CDR1 SGHDT and CDR2 YYEEEE. The CDR3 spans 16 residues. V was trimmed by 4 bases and J by 0 bases, leaving 14 bases between them. CDR3 in amino acids: CASSPRRTLSYNEQFF. In DNA, the CDR3 is TGTGCCAGCAGCCCTAGACGAACTCTCTCCTACAATGAGCAGTTCTTC.

The chain combines TRBV29-1 with TRBJ1-4, with D tentatively TRBD1 (5 bases). The CDR3 has 12 residues. V gave up 6 bases and J gave up 8 bases, with 13 bases separating them. Germline lookup yields CDR1 SQVTM and CDR2 ANQGSEA. CDR3 residues: CSVGGAGEKLFF. DNA of the CDR3: TGCAGCGTGGGAGGGGCAGGGGAAAAACTGTTTTTT.

The V call is TRBV11-2, the J call TRBJ2-1; 8 positions agree with TRBD2. This CDR3 spans 12 amino acids. The germline V gene has CDR1 SGHAT and CDR2 FQNNGV. J lost 10 bases, V lost 8 bases, and 7 bases had no gene match. This CDR3 reads CASSGGPYEQFF. In nucleotides, the CDR3 is TGTGCCAGCTCGGGAGGGCCATACGAGCAGTTCTTC.

This clone was seen only once. The chain joins TRBV7-2 to TRBJ2-5, with 12 nucleotides matching TRBD2. Unmatched junction bases numbered 7, after V lost 5 bases and J lost 3 bases. The CDR3 runs to 16 residues. The germline V gene has CDR1 SGHTA and CDR2 FQGNSA. CDR3 sequence: CASSTQGLAGEETQYF. CDR3 coding DNA: TGTGCCAGCAGCACCCAGGGACTAGCGGGTGAAGAGACCCAGTACTTC.

The chain carries TRBV5-1 and TRBJ1-3; D is possibly TRBD1 (6 bases). V gave up 4 bases and J gave up 0 bases, with 11 bases separating them. This CDR3 has 15 residues. The germline V gene has CDR1 SGHRS and CDR2 YFSETQ. The CDR3 coding sequence is TGCGCCAGCAGCCCTGACAGGCACTCTGGAAACACCATATATTTT. Translating it yields CASSPDRHSGNTIYF.

The chain couples TRBV10-3 to TRBJ1-4, with D maybe TRBD1 (5 bases). The CDR3 totals 13 residues. Deletions cut 5 bases from V and 8 bases from J, with 12 bases between. In germline, CDR1 is ENHRY, CDR2 SYGVKD. CDR3 in DNA: TGTGCCATCAGTAGGGGATTGAACGAAAAACTGTTTTTT. Protein sequence: CAISRGLNEKLFF.

The gene calls are TRBV3-1 (or the pseudogene TRBV3-2) and TRBJ2-1, with 7 bases identical to TRBD2. Germline V lookup: CDR1 LGHDT, CDR2 YNNKEL (reference sequence). V was pared by 1 base and J by 2 bases, with 2 bases of the junction left unmatched. The CDR3 is 15 residues long. The DNA for the CDR3 is TGTGCCAGCAGCCAAGGCGGGAGCGCCTACAATGAGCAGTTCTTC. This codes for CASSQGGSAYNEQFF.

The sample holds one count of this clone. The rearrangement joins TRBV5-5 to TRBJ2-5; the D is unclear. From germline, CDR1 is SGHKS and CDR2 YYEKEE (reference sequence). The length of the CDR3 is 14 residues. The V and J ends lost 0 bases and 4 bases respectively, with 10 bases between them. The CDR3 is CASSLVVIGETQYF. DNA of the CDR3: TGTGCCAGCAGCTTGGTGGTTATCGGAGAGACCCAGTACTTC.

The rearrangement uses TRBV9 and TRBJ1-5, with unresolved D. With 0 bases removed from V and 0 bases from J, the gap between germline ends came to 4 bases. The length of the CDR3 is 14 residues. Germline V lookup: CDR1 SGDLS, CDR2 YYNGEE. In nucleotides, the CDR3 is TGTGCCAGCAGCGTAGGACATAGCAATCAGCCCCAGCATTTT. This sequence encodes CASSVGHSNQPQHF.

This chain uses TRBV5-1 with TRBJ1-4; D is perhaps TRBD1 (6 bases). The CDR3 spans 15 residues. V lost 0 bases and J 6 bases, leaving 12 bases between the germline ends. The germline gives CDR1 SGHRS, CDR2 YFSETQ. The CDR3 DNA reads TGCGCCAGCAGCTTGGTGACGGGACAAGATGAAAAACTGTTTTTT. Translating gives CASSLVTGQDEKLFF.

This chain joins TRBV6-4 and TRBJ1-1; 9 positions agree with TRBD1. CDR1 and CDR2 (germline): MRHNA, SNTAGT. The CDR3 contains 15 residues. Losses at the gene ends were 6 bases for V and 6 bases for J; bases not matched to a gene: 11. Here the CDR3 reads CASSLWGDRAPEAFF. The CDR3, as DNA: TGTGCCAGCAGCCTCTGGGGGGACAGGGCCCCTGAAGCTTTCTTT.

The chain carries TRBV5-6 and TRBJ1-5; tentative D call: TRBD1 (5 bases). CDR1 and CDR2 from the germline V gene are SGHDT and YYEEEE. Trimming stripped 4 bases from V and 2 bases from J, with 16 bases between. The CDR3 is made up of 16 amino acids. The CDR3 sequence is CASSRRTIGGNQPQHF. The CDR3 DNA follows: TGTGCCAGCAGCCGAAGGACAATTGGGGGCAATCAGCCCCAGCATTTT.

The chain couples TRBV6-2 or TRBV6-3 to TRBJ2-1; D is unclear. CDR3 length: 16 residues. Trimming cost V 6 bases and J 6 bases, with 21 bases left between them. The germline gives CDR1 MNHEY, CDR2 SVGEGT. The CDR3 loop reads CASSQRSHVNPNEQFF. DNA for the CDR3: TGTGCCAGCAGCCAGAGGTCACACGTAAACCCCAATGAGCAGTTCTTC.

The genes are TRBV3-1 (or the pseudogene TRBV3-2) and TRBJ2-3; D is undetermined. V shed 0 bases and J shed 7 bases, with 5 bases lying between them. This CDR3 region has 12 residues. Per the germline V gene, CDR1 is LGHDT and CDR2 is YNNKEL (reference sequence). The CDR3 sequence is CASSQDSYTQYF. CDR3 DNA sequence: TGTGCCAGCAGCCAAGATTCTTATACGCAGTATTTT.

The chain is built from TRBV7-9 and TRBJ2-7; D is unclear. Deletions cut 3 bases from V and 0 bases from J, with 9 bases between. The CDR3 sequence is 14 residues long. Germline CDR1 is SEHNR and CDR2 is FQNEAQ (reference sequence). CDR3 region: CASSFGQASYEQYF. The CDR3 region has the DNA TGTGCCAGCAGCTTCGGTCAGGCCTCCTACGAGCAGTACTTC.

The chain joins TRBV24-1 to TRBJ2-1; D might be TRBD1 (6 bases). This CDR3 is built from 14 residues. From germline, CDR1 is KGHDR and CDR2 SFDVKD. V was clipped by 6 bases and J by 6 bases, with 14 bases between them. This CDR3 is CATSRPGQLNEQFF. In DNA form, the CDR3 reads TGTGCCACCAGTCGGCCAGGACAGCTCAATGAGCAGTTCTTC.

The sample holds a few counts of this clone. The CDR3 DNA sequence: TGTGCCAGCAACCCGCAGGGAAGCTCCTACGAGCAGTACTTC. Translated, it gives CASNPQGSSYEQYF. The chain joins TRBV6-5 to TRBJ2-7, with a weak D call TRBD1 (5 bases). Germline V gives CDR1 MNHEY, CDR2 SVGAGI. The CDR3 sequence is 14 residues long. V lost 7 bases, J lost 0 bases, and 13 bases lay in between.

This chain joins TRBV2 and TRBJ1-5, with 9 nucleotides matching TRBD1. This CDR3 contains 16 residues. V trimming: 5 bases; J trimming: 1 base; junction bases outside the gene matches: 6. The germline V gene encodes CDR1 SNHLY and CDR2 FYNNEI. The CDR3 nucleotides are TGTGCCAGCAGTAACAACAGGGGGCCGAGCAATCAGCCCCAGCATTTT. Protein: CASSNNRGPSNQPQHF.

The CDR3 here is CASSFRQLNTGELFF. In DNA, the CDR3 is TGTGCCAGCAGCTTCCGACAGTTGAACACCGGGGAGCTGTTTTTT. The chain carries TRBV7-6 and TRBJ2-2, with D tentatively TRBD1 (5 bases). Germline CDR1 and CDR2: SGHVS and FNYEAQ. With 3 bases removed from V and 1 base from J, the gap between germline ends came to 9 bases. This CDR3 has 15 amino acids.

This clone was picked up a small number of times. This CDR3 is CASSWGDTGELFF. CDR3 sequence (DNA): TGTGCCAGCAGCTGGGGGGACACCGGGGAGCTGTTTTTT. V and J are TRBV7-2 and TRBJ2-2; possible D gene TRBD2, 6 bases. Trimming took 4 bases from V and 3 from J, leaving 6 bases between them. Germline loops: CDR1 SGHTA, CDR2 FQGNSA. The CDR3 spans 13 residues.

The genes are TRBV10-1 and TRBJ2-1; 14 nucleotides match TRBD2. The germline V gene encodes CDR1 WNHNN and CDR2 SYGVQD (reference sequence). V dropped 8 bases and J dropped 1; count of bases not matched to a gene: 7. There are 17 residues in the CDR3. DNA for the CDR3: TGCGCCAGCGGGACTAGCGGGAGTCTGGGGTCCTACAATGAGCAGTTCTTC. Amino acids: CASGTSGSLGSYNEQFF.

This sequence joins TRBV28 and TRBJ2-7, with a tentative D call TRBD2 (7 bases). V dropped 9 bases and J dropped 2 bases, with 11 bases sitting between them. Per the germline V gene, CDR1 is MDHEN and CDR2 is SYDVKM. The CDR3 contains 12 residues. CDR3 coding DNA: TGTGCCAGTTGGGGGGGGCCCTACGAGCAGTACTTC. It codes for CASWGGPYEQYF.